A selection of T cell receptor beta chains follows, all from one sample in a study of technical replicates of blood from a few donors. The assay was immunoSEQ multiplex PCR, and TCRdb's table has in-frame clones only and misses some. This table holds about 83,000 clones, roughly 96% found once. The sequencing sample was made of T cells isolated from PBMCs. These TCRs come from a human donor in good health. Both conserved end residues are part of each CDR3. D genes are given only for firm matches. Not every row has a clone size; where given, it reads once, few, many or a size class.

V,D,size,J,CDR3,DNA
TRBV9,TRBD1,.,TRBJ2-7,CASSEETGASYEQYF,TGTGCCAGCAGCGAGGAGACAGGGGCCTCCTACGAGCAGTACTTC
TRBV27,.,.,TRBJ2-7,CASSFTNYYEQYF,TGTGCCAGCAGTTTTACAAACTACTACGAGCAGTACTTC
TRBV5-4,.,.,TRBJ2-5,CASSFGAPRQYQETQYF,TGTGCCAGCAGCTTTGGGGCTCCTCGCCAGTACCAAGAGACCCAGTACTTC
TRBV19,.,.,TRBJ2-5,CASSSPLGTQYF,TGTGCCAGTAGTTCCCCTCTAGGGACCCAGTACTTC
TRBV5-1,TRBD2,.,TRBJ2-2,CASRITTSGTTGELFF,TGCGCCAGCAGGATAACGACTAGCGGAACCACCGGGGAGCTGTTTTTT
TRBV27,.,.,TRBJ2-7,CASSPALREKTYEQYF,TGTGCCAGCAGTCCGGCTCTCCGGGAAAAAACCTACGAGCAGTACTTC
TRBV5-3,.,.,TRBJ1-5,CARSYNREDCNQPQHF,TGTGCCAGAAGCTATAACAGGGAAGACTGTAATCAGCCCCAGCATTTT
TRBV30,.,.,TRBJ2-1,CAWSHGEQFF,TGTGCCTGGAGTCATGGCGAGCAGTTCTTC
TRBV21-1,.,.,TRBJ2-7,CASSNRTETDYEQYF,TGTGCCAGCAGCAATCGGACAGAGACTGACTACGAGCAGTACTTC
TRBV6-5,TRBD1,.,TRBJ2-2,CASSGTGVTGELFF,TGTGCCAGCAGTGGGACAGGGGTCACCGGGGAGCTGTTTTTT
TRBV6-5,TRBD1,.,TRBJ1-5,CASSLDRGSNQPQHF,TGTGCCAGCAGTTTGGACAGGGGGAGCAATCAGCCCCAGCATTTT
TRBV4-2,TRBD2,.,TRBJ2-1,CASSQDTREGPYNEQFF,TGTGCCAGCAGCCAAGATACGCGGGAGGGCCCCTACAATGAGCAGTTCTTC
TRBV6-5,.,once,TRBJ1-3,CASSSGRGNTIYF,TGTGCCAGCAGTTCGGGGAGGGGAAACACCATATATTTT
TRBV15,.,.,TRBJ2-5,CATSRESVQETQYF,TGTGCCACCAGCAGAGAATCGGTTCAAGAGACCCAGTACTTC
TRBV10-3,.,.,TRBJ2-7,CAISESPDDSPYEQYF,TGTGCCATCAGTGAGTCCCCCGACGACAGTCCCTACGAGCAGTACTTC
TRBV19,TRBD2,.,TRBJ2-5,CASRGLAAVQETQYF,TGTGCCAGTAGGGGACTAGCGGCCGTCCAAGAGACCCAGTACTTC
TRBV28,.,.,TRBJ2-7,CASSFNLYEQYF,TGTGCCAGCAGTTTTAATCTCTACGAGCAGTACTTC
TRBV6-1,.,.,TRBJ1-1,CASRPPNRFPREAFF,TGTGCCAGCAGGCCTCCTAACAGGTTTCCCCGAGAAGCTTTCTTT
TRBV11-3,.,.,TRBJ2-7,CASSLVGKIEQYF,TGTGCCAGCAGCTTAGTCGGGAAAATAGAGCAGTACTTC
TRBV4-1,TRBD2,.,TRBJ2-2,CASSQEGLSLTGELFF,TGCGCCAGCAGCCAGGAGGGACTAAGTTTAACCGGGGAGCTGTTTTTT
TRBV27,TRBD1,.,TRBJ2-6,CASTLSRGRSGANVLTF,TGTGCCAGCACCCTATCCAGGGGGCGCTCTGGGGCCAACGTCCTGACTTTC
TRBV10-2,TRBD2,.,TRBJ2-1,CASSASGIYNEQFF,TGCGCCAGCAGTGCTAGCGGGATCTACAATGAGCAGTTCTTC
TRBV5-1,.,.,TRBJ2-7,CASSLASTGSAAYEQYF,TGCGCCAGCAGCTTGGCTTCTACAGGGAGCGCGGCCTACGAGCAGTACTTC
TRBV5-4,TRBD1,.,TRBJ1-1,CASSSPTGGMNTEAFF,TGTGCCAGCAGCTCACCGACAGGGGGGATGAACACTGAAGCTTTCTTT
TRBV27,TRBD1,.,TRBJ2-7,CASSLGQIYEQYF,TGTGCCAGCAGTTTGGGACAGATTTACGAGCAGTACTTC
TRBV6-1,TRBD1,.,TRBJ1-5,CASSGQGTRQPQHF,TGTGCCAGCAGCGGACAGGGGACGCGGCAGCCCCAGCATTTT
TRBV9,TRBD2,.,TRBJ2-1,CASSVGLAGGFDNEQFF,TGTGCCAGCAGCGTAGGATTAGCGGGAGGATTCGACAATGAGCAGTTCTTC
TRBV7-8,.,.,TRBJ2-7,CASSLRGYPYYEQYF,TGTGCCAGCAGCTTGAGGGGGTACCCCTACTACGAGCAGTACTTC
TRBV15,.,.,TRBJ1-5,CATSRLYSNQPQHF,TGTGCCACCAGCAGACTATATAGCAATCAGCCCCAGCATTTT
TRBV10-3,TRBD2,.,TRBJ2-7,CASRPGGGYEQYF,TGTGCCAGCCGGCCGGGGGGGGGCTACGAGCAGTACTTC
TRBV6-5,.,.,TRBJ1-1,CASSYWAGMNTEAFF,TGTGCCAGCAGTTACTGGGCGGGGATGAACACTGAAGCTTTCTTT
TRBV5-6,TRBD1,.,TRBJ2-2,CASSSGDRVNTGELFF,TGTGCCAGCAGCTCGGGGGACAGGGTGAACACCGGGGAGCTGTTTTTT
TRBV5-6,TRBD2,.,TRBJ2-7,CASSAGTTYEQYF,TGTGCCAGTTCAGCGGGAACCACCTACGAGCAGTACTTC
TRBV4-3,.,.,TRBJ2-1,CASSQEGGKSYNEQFF,TGCGCCAGCAGCCAAGAAGGAGGCAAGTCCTACAATGAGCAGTTCTTC
TRBV18,.,.,TRBJ2-3,CASSTRGRSTDTQYF,TGTGCCAGCTCAACCAGGGGCAGGAGCACAGATACGCAGTATTTT
TRBV5-4,TRBD1,.,TRBJ1-1,CASSPGQGELTEAFF,TGTGCCAGCAGCCCTGGACAGGGCGAACTCACTGAAGCTTTCTTT
TRBV5-4,TRBD2,once,TRBJ2-2,CASSLDAGVLTGELFF,TGTGCCAGCAGCTTGGATGCGGGGGTCCTTACCGGGGAGCTGTTTTTT
TRBV11-3,TRBD1,.,TRBJ2-3,CASSYRTGPDRTDTQYF,TGTGCCAGCAGCTATAGGACAGGCCCAGATAGGACAGATACGCAGTATTTT
TRBV11-2,TRBD2,once,TRBJ2-7,CASTPGIAGAGEQYF,TGTGCCAGCACTCCCGGAATAGCGGGAGCTGGAGAGCAGTACTTC
TRBV7-9,.,.,TRBJ1-2,CASSSSTGIHYGYTF,TGTGCCAGCAGCTCCTCGACCGGGATCCACTATGGCTACACCTTC
TRBV19,.,.,TRBJ1-2,CASRKTGAEGYTF,TGTGCCAGTAGAAAAACTGGGGCGGAAGGCTACACCTTC
TRBV30,.,.,TRBJ1-2,CAWTARGGYTF,TGTGCCTGGACCGCCCGGGGAGGCTACACCTTC
TRBV27,.,.,TRBJ2-2,CASSLLAGELFF,TGTGCCAGCAGCTTGCTAGCCGGGGAGCTGTTTTTT
TRBV2,.,.,TRBJ2-2,CASSPLATNTGELFF,TGTGCCAGCAGCCCTCTAGCGACTAACACCGGGGAGCTGTTTTTT
TRBV6-4,TRBD2,.,TRBJ2-3,CASSDSGLATDTQYF,TGTGCCAGCAGTGACTCCGGACTAGCCACAGATACGCAGTATTTT
TRBV29-1,.,.,TRBJ1-1,CSVEIAEAFF,TGCAGCGTTGAAATCGCTGAAGCTTTCTTT
TRBV7-3,.,.,TRBJ1-1,CASSLAGQLTEAFF,TGTGCCAGCAGCTTGGCCGGACAGCTCACTGAAGCTTTCTTT
TRBV2,TRBD1,.,TRBJ2-7,CASSWTGRYEQYF,TGTGCCAGCAGCTGGACAGGGAGGTACGAGCAGTACTTC
TRBV18,.,.,TRBJ1-1,CASSMGRDTEAFF,TGTGCCAGCTCCATGGGCAGGGACACTGAAGCTTTCTTT
TRBV28,.,.,TRBJ1-2,CASSPPTVYGYTF,TGTGCCAGCAGTCCCCCGACAGTCTATGGCTACACCTTC
TRBV27,TRBD2,.,TRBJ2-1,CASSSGASGRNEQFF,TGTGCCAGCAGTTCCGGGGCTAGCGGGAGGAATGAGCAGTTCTTC
TRBV7-9,TRBD1,.,TRBJ1-1,CASSLSSGGHEAFF,TGTGCCAGCAGCTTATCGTCAGGGGGCCATGAAGCTTTCTTT
TRBV28,TRBD1,.,TRBJ2-7,CASSLRQGDEQYF,TGTGCCAGCAGTTTGCGACAGGGCGATGAGCAGTACTTC
TRBV18,TRBD1,.,TRBJ1-1,CASSLQGGRSEAFF,TGTGCCAGCTCATTGCAGGGGGGCAGGTCTGAAGCTTTCTTT
TRBV9,.,.,TRBJ1-1,CASSAGYTEAFF,TGTGCCAGCAGCGCAGGGTACACTGAAGCTTTCTTT